One sample yielded the 18 T cell receptor beta chains listed below, sequenced in a study of T cells in narcolepsy. Some clones are missing from TCRdb's copy, which holds only in-frame ones; the method was immunoSEQ multiplex PCR. Altogether 26,000 or so clones are present, about 89% being singletons, with the ten largest covering more than 0.95%. The sequencing input was CD45RA- memory CD4+ T cells from PBMCs. The receptors originated from a human donor with narcolepsy.

V is TRBV19 and J is TRBJ2-1, with TRBD2 matching over 11 bases. V lost 3 bases to trimming and J lost 4 bases; unmatched junction nucleotides: 5. The germline CDR1 and CDR2 sequences are LNHDA and SQIVND (reference sequence). CDR3 size: 16 residues. The CDR3, as DNA: TGTGCCAGTAGTATCATAGCGGGGGGGCCTTACAATGAGCAGTTCTTC. Amino acid sequence: CASSIIAGGPYNEQFF.

This clone occurred a few times. This chain uses TRBV21-1 with TRBJ1-2; the table gives TRBD1 as D, unverified against the DNA. TRBV21-1 is a pseudogene. The CDR3 runs to 14 residues. This CDR3 reads CASSNPDRVHGYTF. The DNA for the CDR3 is TGTGCCAGCAGCAACCCCGACAGGGTACATGGCTACACCTTC.

The rearrangement links TRBV5-4 to TRBJ2-5, with D possibly matching TRBD1 (6 bases). V shed 6 bases and J shed 0 bases, with 18 bases lying between them. Germline V gives CDR1 SGHNT, CDR2 YYREEE (reference sequence). The CDR3 covers 16 residues. CDR3 in DNA: TGTGCCAGCACCGATTTGATTGCAGGGGACCAAGAGACCCAGTACTTC. This encodes CASTDLIAGDQETQYF.

The chain joins TRBV5-1 to TRBJ2-5; possibly TRBD2 for D (6 bases). The germline V gene has CDR1 SGHRS and CDR2 YFSETQ. This CDR3 comprises 15 residues. V lost 7 bases and J 5 bases, leaving 21 bases between the germline ends. The CDR3 DNA follows: TGCGCCAGCGCTTGGGGGACTGGCGGTCAGGAGACCCAGTACTTC. Protein: CASAWGTGGQETQYF.

This clone was recorded only once. One end of the junction varies from germline; a read error may be responsible. This chain connects TRBV19 to TRBJ1-2, with 8 bases identical to TRBD1. The CDR3 extends over 12 amino acids. Germline V gene lookup returns CDR1 LNHDA and CDR2 SQIVND (reference sequence). The DNA of the CDR3 is TGTGCCAGTAGTCCCTCCGGGACAGGCGGGGTCTTC. This gives the protein CASSPSGTGGVF.

Comments on this clone: Additional DNA sequences in this sample encode the identical CDR3. V is TRBV7-2 and J is TRBJ1-5, with 11 bases fitting TRBD1. There are 18 residues in the CDR3. Germline V gene sequence: CDR1 SGHTA, CDR2 FQGNSA. Germline trimming cut 5 bases from V and 6 bases from J; bases unmatched to any gene: 15. The CDR3 nucleotides read TGTGCCAGCAGCCCCGGGACAGGGGGTGTTTTAGTTAGTCAGCCCCAGCATTTT. This gives the protein CASSPGTGGVLVSQPQHF.

This chain links TRBV5-1 with TRBJ2-5; 8 bases align to TRBD1. Germline V gene lookup returns CDR1 SGHRS and CDR2 YFSETQ. CDR3 length: 14 residues. V gave up 9 bases and J gave up 4 bases; unmatched junction bases: 11. The CDR3 sequence: CATARGQGVETQYF. For the CDR3, the DNA is TGCGCCACCGCCAGGGGGCAGGGGGTAGAGACCCAGTACTTC.

This sequence joins TRBV29-1 and TRBJ1-6; D is perhaps TRBD1 (6 bases). The CDR3 length is 15 residues. V was clipped by 6 bases and J by 3 bases, with 15 bases between them. Germline V gene data show CDR1 as SQVTM and CDR2 as ANQGSEA. This chain's CDR3 is CSVSSTGVYNSPLHF. CDR3 bases: TGCAGCGTATCCTCGACAGGCGTCTATAATTCACCCCTCCACTTT. Combining the CDR3 with reference TRBV29-1 and TRBJ1-6 gives the whole variable domain SAVISQKPSRDICQRGTSLTIQCQVDSQVTMMFWYRQQPGQSLTLIATANQGSEATYESGFVIDKFPISRPNLTFSTLTVSNMSPEDSSIYLCSVSSTGVYNSPLHFGNGTRLTVT.

The chain uses TRBV18 and TRBJ2-5; D assignment may be TRBD1 or TRBD2 (5 bases each). Germline CDR1 KGHSH, CDR2 LQKENI. V lost 8 bases and J 2 bases, leaving 12 bases between the germline ends. The CDR3 has 13 residues. CDR3 sequence reads: CASGGTTQETQYF. The CDR3, as DNA: TGTGCCAGCGGGGGAACTACGCAAGAGACCCAGTACTTC.

The rearrangement uses TRBV6-1 and TRBJ2-2; 8 positions match TRBD1. CDR3 length equals 15 residues. V lost 7 bases to trimming and J lost 4 bases; unmatched junction nucleotides: 8. CDR1 MNHNS and CDR2 SASEGT come from the germline V gene. CDR3 nucleotide sequence: TGTGCCAGCAAGTCGGGACAGGTCGCCACCGGGGAGCTGTTTTTT. Translating it yields CASKSGQVATGELFF.

CDR3 nucleotide sequence: TGTGCCAGCAGCTCCCGGGACGACGGAGCCAAAAACATTCAGTACTTC. Protein sequence: CASSSRDDGAKNIQYF. The chain combines TRBV7-9 with TRBJ2-4, with D perhaps matching TRBD1 or TRBD2 (5 bases each). This CDR3 has 16 residues. Germline V lookup: CDR1 SEHNR, CDR2 FQNEAQ (reference sequence). V was shortened by 4 bases and J by 0 bases, with 13 bases between the two germline ends.

The CDR3 DNA is TGTGCCAGCAGCCGACAGGGCGTGACTGGGGCCAACGTCCTGACTTTC. It translates to CASSRQGVTGANVLTF. The chain joins TRBV7-9 to TRBJ2-6; 7 bases fit TRBD1. This CDR3 contains 16 residues. V dropped 5 bases and J dropped 2; count of bases not matched to a gene: 6. Germline loops: CDR1 SEHNR, CDR2 FQNEAQ (reference sequence).

The rearrangement links TRBV19 to TRBJ1-2; a possible D gene is TRBD1 (5 bases). Germline CDR1 LNHDA, CDR2 SQIVND (reference sequence). The CDR3 totals 12 residues. V was pared by 2 bases and J by 8 bases, with 9 bases between. The CDR3: CASSIHGGGYTF. The CDR3 nucleotides read TGTGCCAGTAGTATACACGGGGGAGGCTACACCTTC.

J is TRBJ2-7 and V is TRBV28; D remains unclear. Germline CDR1 is MDHEN and CDR2 is SYDVKM. V was pared by 4 bases and J by 3 bases, with 13 bases between. The length of the CDR3 is 14 residues. This CDR3 is CASSSSHGNYEQYV. In nucleotides, the CDR3 is TGTGCCAGCAGTTCCTCCCATGGAAACTACGAGCAGTACGTC.

The chain uses TRBV5-1 and TRBJ1-6; D perhaps matches TRBD1 (5 bases). Trimming left V 4 bases short and J 6 bases short, with 14 bases between. Looked up from germline, CDR1 is SGHRS and CDR2 is YFSETQ. The CDR3 covers 15 residues. The CDR3: CASSPPGTGNSPLHF. CDR3 DNA: TGCGCCAGCAGCCCGCCCGGGACGGGTAATTCACCCCTCCACTTT.

V usage is TRBV19 and J usage is TRBJ2-5; D tentatively reads TRBD1 or TRBD2 (7 bases each). The V end was cut by 5 bases, the J end by 9 bases, with 37 bases between. Germline CDR1 reads LNHDA; CDR2 reads SQIVND (reference sequence). The CDR3 spans 20 residues. The CDR3 DNA follows: TGTGCCAGTAGTGCCTTTGGGACAGCAACCCCCCGTGACCAACGGGGGGCCCAGTACTTC. Translation gives CASSAFGTATPRDQRGAQYF.

The chain combines TRBV5-1 with TRBJ2-7, with D perhaps matching TRBD2 (7 bases). Per the germline V gene, CDR1 is SGHRS and CDR2 is YFSETQ. The V gene lost 1 base and the J gene lost 2 bases, with 10 bases spanning the gap. There are 14 residues in the CDR3. CDR3 sequence: CASSLSGGPYEQYF. Written as DNA, the CDR3 is TGCGCCAGCAGCTTGTCCGGGGGGCCCTACGAGCAGTACTTC. The complete variable domain, with remaining parts taken from reference TRBV5-1 and TRBJ2-7, reads KAGVTQTPRYLIKTRGQQVTLSCSPISGHRSVSWYQQTPGQGLQFLFEYFSETQRNKGNFPGRFSGRQFSNSRSEMNVSTLELGDSALYLCASSLSGGPYEQYFGPGTRLTVT.

The chain carries TRBV5-1 and TRBJ2-7; 11 bases are a match to TRBD2. The CDR3 has 15 amino acids. J gave up 0 bases and V 4 bases, and 3 bases lay outside the gene matches. Germline CDR1 reads SGHRS; CDR2 reads YFSETQ. The CDR3 sequence: CASSVSGGGSYEQYV. DNA of the CDR3: TGCGCCAGCAGCGTTAGCGGGGGGGGCTCCTACGAGCAGTACGTC.